Following are 22 T cell receptor beta chains from one sample sequenced in a study of beta chain features in type 1 diabetes. Expressed TCRB transcripts were sequenced because the entire RNA isolate underwent reverse transcription. TCRdb keeps only in-frame clones here, not all; method: immunoSEQ multiplex PCR. The data contain around 350,000 clones, roughly 12% of them singletons. Sequenced sample: naive CD4+ T cells from blood. The source of these receptors is a man aged 18-30 years in good health.

This clone was recorded a few times. CDR3 in amino acids: CASSIPAEHLDEQFF. In DNA form, the CDR3 reads TGTGCCAGTAGTATACCAGCGGAGCACCTCGATGAGCAGTTCTTC. V usage is TRBV19 and J usage is TRBJ2-1; maybe TRBD2 (5 bases). The germline V and J ends were trimmed by 2 bases and 8 bases, with 16 bases remaining between them. The CDR3 is 15 amino acids. The germline gives CDR1 LNHDA, CDR2 SQIVND (reference sequence).

This clone was seen a few times. The chain has TRBV27 and TRBJ2-1; D may be TRBD2 (6 bases). CDR1 and CDR2 (germline): MNHEY, SMNVEV (reference sequence). The CDR3 totals 14 residues. V lost 5 bases and J 9 bases, leaving 17 bases between the germline ends. In nucleotides, the CDR3 is TGTGCCAGCAGTCTTAGGGCCCTAGCGACTGAGCAGTTCTTC. It translates to CASSLRALATEQFF.

The sample holds a few counts of this clone. The V call is TRBV30, the J call TRBJ2-5; TRBD2 matches 13 bases. The CDR3 contains 17 residues. Per germline, CDR1 GTSNPN and CDR2 SVGIG (reference sequence). With 5 bases clipped from V and 5 bases from J, the junction kept 14 bases outside the gene matches. In DNA form, the CDR3 reads TGTGCCTGGCGGCAATGGACTAGCGGGGGTCCCTGGGAGACCCAGTACTTC. Its translation: CAWRQWTSGGPWETQYF.

The rearrangement joins TRBV5-1 to TRBJ2-6; the D is unclear. This CDR3 has 15 amino acids. Trimming removed 1 base from V and 0 bases from J, with 5 bases in between. The germline CDR1 and CDR2 sequences are SGHRS and YFSETQ. This CDR3 reads CASSLSLSGANVLTF. The CDR3 coding sequence is TGCGCCAGCAGCTTGTCACTCTCTGGGGCCAACGTCCTGACTTTC.

The V gene is TRBV9, the J gene TRBJ2-1; D is undetermined. The CDR3 consists of 14 residues. The V and J ends lost 0 bases and 9 bases respectively, with 13 bases between them. Germline lookup yields CDR1 SGDLS and CDR2 YYNGEE. Here the CDR3 DNA reads TGTGCCAGCAGCGTAGATTGGTCAATCAGTGAGCAGTTCTTC. Its translation: CASSVDWSISEQFF.

This clone occurred a few times. This CDR3 reads CASSSIYSGSPYEQYF. The DNA for the CDR3 is TGTGCCAGCAGCTCGATCTACAGCGGGAGCCCCTACGAGCAGTACTTC. The rearrangement joins TRBV5-4 to TRBJ2-7; 8 nucleotides line up with TRBD2. This CDR3 is built from 16 residues. Germline V CDR1 and CDR2: SGHNT, YYREEE (reference sequence). V was pared by 3 bases and J by 2 bases, with 10 bases of the junction left unmatched.

This clone was seen a few times. This sequence joins TRBV30 and TRBJ2-1; the D gene is possibly TRBD1 (7 bases). This CDR3 has 14 amino acids. Trimming stripped 5 bases from V and 3 bases from J, with 14 bases between. Looked up from germline, CDR1 is GTSNPN and CDR2 is SVGIG (reference sequence). The CDR3 DNA is TGTGCCTGGGAGACAGGGACTGGCTACAATGAGCAGTTCTTC. The encoded protein is CAWETGTGYNEQFF.

This clone appeared a few times. This rearrangement joins TRBV11-2 to TRBJ1-2; perhaps TRBD1 as D (6 bases). Germline V lookup: CDR1 SGHAT, CDR2 FQNNGV. This CDR3 contains 15 residues. Trimming took 5 bases from V and 2 from J, leaving 15 bases between them. The CDR3 DNA reads as TGTGCCAGCAGCCCGAGGACAGTTTCCAACTATGGCTACACCTTC. As protein: CASSPRTVSNYGYTF.

V gene TRBV28 combines with J gene TRBJ2-5; unclear D gene. Germline CDR1 and CDR2: MDHEN and SYDVKM. This CDR3 spans 16 amino acids. Deletions cut 5 bases from V and 4 bases from J, with 20 bases between. The CDR3 loop reads CASSKNRVALGETQYF. The DNA of the CDR3 is TGTGCCAGCAGTAAGAACCGGGTTGCGCTGGGAGAGACCCAGTACTTC. The complete variable domain, with remaining parts taken from reference TRBV28 and TRBJ2-5, reads DVKVTQSSRYLVKRTGEKVFLECVQDMDHENMFWYRQDPGLGLRLIYFSYDVKMKEKGDIPEGYSVSREKKERFSLILESASTNQTSMYLCASSKNRVALGETQYFGPGTRLLVL.

The genes are TRBV20-1 and TRBJ2-5, with D unclear. Looked up from germline, CDR1 is DFQATT and CDR2 is SNEGSKA (reference sequence). The CDR3 is made up of 11 amino acids. V lost 7 bases to trimming and J lost 1 base, with 7 bases between them. CDR3 DNA sequence: TGCAGTGTGGCCATCCAAGAGACCCAGTACTTC. This gives the protein CSVAIQETQYF.

This rearrangement joins TRBV9 to TRBJ2-3; D possibly corresponds to TRBD2 (6 bases). Germline lookup yields CDR1 SGDLS and CDR2 YYNGEE. Between the trimmed V and J ends, which lost 4 bases and 2 bases, there was a span of 11 bases. The CDR3 has 14 amino acids. The CDR3 here is CASSITGATDTQYF. CDR3 sequence (DNA): TGTGCCAGCAGCATAACGGGAGCCACAGATACGCAGTATTTT.

This clone was observed a few times. The same CDR3 arises from other DNA sequences in this sample as well. The chain links TRBV28 to TRBJ2-7, with D unclear. The V end lost 4 bases, the J end lost 3 bases, and 7 bases lay between the germline ends. Germline values: CDR1 MDHEN, CDR2 SYDVKM. The CDR3 has 12 amino acids. The CDR3 sequence: CASSSRVYEQYF. CDR3 nucleotides: TGTGCCAGCAGTTCTCGGGTCTACGAGCAGTACTTC.

The chain employs TRBV28 and TRBJ2-1; TRBD2 matches 14 bases. Germline V gene lookup returns CDR1 MDHEN and CDR2 SYDVKM. V dropped 4 bases and J dropped 7; count of bases not matched to a gene: 3. CDR3 size: 15 residues. The CDR3 DNA follows: TGTGCCAGCAGTTCGACTAGCGGGAGGGAAAATGAGCAGTTCTTC. Amino acids: CASSSTSGRENEQFF.

There are a few counts of this clone. The chain combines TRBV9 with TRBJ1-1, with no clear D. Looked up from germline, CDR1 is SGDLS and CDR2 is YYNGEE. V was clipped by 4 bases and J by 2 bases, with 6 bases between them. The CDR3 contains 12 residues. The chain's CDR3 is CASSPPNTEAFF. The CDR3 DNA follows: TGTGCCAGCAGCCCCCCTAACACTGAAGCTTTCTTT.

This clone was detected a few times. V usage is TRBV28 and J usage is TRBJ1-2; unclear D gene. The ends were cut back, 3 bases at V and 0 bases at J, with 5 bases in the middle. Germline V CDR1 and CDR2: MDHEN, SYDVKM. This CDR3 comprises 13 residues. The CDR3 nucleotides are TGTGCCAGCAGTTTCGTCTCTAACTATGGCTACACCTTC. Protein sequence: CASSFVSNYGYTF.

The chain is built from TRBV7-2 and TRBJ2-5; 14 bases map to TRBD2. There are 17 residues in the CDR3. V lost 1 base to trimming and J lost 0 bases; unmatched junction nucleotides: 1. Germline assignment: CDR1 SGHTA and CDR2 FQGNSA. The CDR3 spells CASSLGTSGRYQETQYF. For the CDR3, the DNA is TGTGCCAGCAGCTTAGGGACTAGCGGGAGGTACCAAGAGACCCAGTACTTC.

This clone was seen repeatedly, ten times or more. The chain couples TRBV7-9 to TRBJ1-2; D is uncertain. Between the trimmed V and J ends, which lost 4 bases and 2 bases, there was a span of 11 bases. CDR1 is SEHNR and CDR2 is FQNEAQ in the germline V gene (reference sequence). The CDR3 runs to 14 residues. The CDR3, as DNA: TGTGCCAGCAGCTCCCCCGGAGGGAACTATGGCTACACCTTC. Its translation is CASSSPGGNYGYTF. The full variable domain, in which reference TRBV7-9 and TRBJ1-2 provide the parts outside the CDR3, is DTGVSQNPRHKITKRGQNVTFRCDPISEHNRLYWYRQTLGQGPEFLTYFQNEAQLEKSRLLSDRFSAERPKGSFSTLEIQRTEQGDSAMYLCASSSPGGNYGYTFGSGTRLTVV.

The chain has TRBV7-2 and TRBJ2-5; 8 nucleotides match TRBD1. With 5 bases clipped from V and 2 bases from J, the junction kept 7 bases outside the gene matches. There are 15 residues in the CDR3. CDR1 and CDR2 (germline): SGHTA, FQGNSA. CDR3 DNA: TGTGCCAGCAGCACCCAGGGGGCGATTCAAGAGACCCAGTACTTC. It encodes CASSTQGAIQETQYF.

This chain links TRBV28 with TRBJ1-5; 9 bases fit TRBD1. Unmatched junction bases numbered 2, after V lost 4 bases and J lost 4 bases. CDR1 is MDHEN and CDR2 is SYDVKM in the germline V gene. The CDR3 is 14 amino acids. The CDR3 DNA reads as TGTGCCAGCAGTTGGGGACAGGGTAATCAGCCCCAGCATTTT. Amino acid sequence: CASSWGQGNQPQHF.

This clone has a single count. The chain has TRBV2 and TRBJ2-1, with TRBD2 identical over 10 bases. Germline CDR1 is SNHLY and CDR2 is FYNNEI. J lost 1 base, V lost 5 bases, and 11 bases had no gene match. The CDR3 consists of 18 residues. In DNA, the CDR3 is TGTGCCAGCAGTTGGAGTAGCGGGAGGTTGGAGTCCTACAATGAGCAGTTCTTC. This codes for CASSWSSGRLESYNEQFF.

CDR3 sequence reads: CASRRAGTPYGYTF. The CDR3 region has the DNA TGTGCCAGCAGGCGCGCCGGGACACCTTATGGCTACACCTTC. The rearrangement links TRBV28 to TRBJ1-2; D is perhaps TRBD1 (6 bases). This CDR3 region has 14 residues. Germline V CDR1 and CDR2: MDHEN, SYDVKM. Trimming removed 6 bases from V and 5 bases from J, with 16 bases in between.

The chain carries TRBV4-1 and TRBJ2-7, with a possible D match to TRBD1 (5 bases). Germline assignment: CDR1 MGHRA and CDR2 YSYEKL. The V and J ends lost 3 bases and 2 bases respectively, with 8 bases between them. CDR3 size: 13 residues. The DNA of the CDR3 is TGCGCCAGCAGCCACCTAGGGGCCTACGAGCAGTACTTC. Translating gives CASSHLGAYEQYF.